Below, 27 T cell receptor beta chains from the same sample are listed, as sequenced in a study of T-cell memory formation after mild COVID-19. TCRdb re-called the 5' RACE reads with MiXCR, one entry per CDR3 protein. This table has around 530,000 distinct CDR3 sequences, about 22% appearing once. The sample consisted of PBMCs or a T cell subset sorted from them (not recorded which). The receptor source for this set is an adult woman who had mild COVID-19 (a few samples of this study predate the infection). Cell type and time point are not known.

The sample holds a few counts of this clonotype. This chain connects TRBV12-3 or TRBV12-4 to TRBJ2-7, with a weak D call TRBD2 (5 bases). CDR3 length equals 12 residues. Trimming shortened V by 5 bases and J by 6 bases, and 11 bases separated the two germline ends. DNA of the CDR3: TGTGCCAGCAGTAGGACTGTGGGCGAGCAGTACTTC. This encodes CASSRTVGEQYF.

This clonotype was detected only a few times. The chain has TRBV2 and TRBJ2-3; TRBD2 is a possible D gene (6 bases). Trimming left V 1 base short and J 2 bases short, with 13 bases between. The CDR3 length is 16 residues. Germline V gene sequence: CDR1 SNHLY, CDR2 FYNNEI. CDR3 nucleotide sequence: TGTGCCAGCAGTGAAGGGGGCGGGAAATACACAGATACGCAGTATTTT. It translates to CASSEGGGKYTDTQYF.

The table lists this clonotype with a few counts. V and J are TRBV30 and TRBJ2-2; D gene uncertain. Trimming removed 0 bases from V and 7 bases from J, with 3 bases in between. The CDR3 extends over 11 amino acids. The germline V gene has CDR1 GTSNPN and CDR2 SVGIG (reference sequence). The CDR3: CAWSVHGELFF. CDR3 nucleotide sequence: TGTGCCTGGAGTGTACACGGGGAGCTGTTTTTT. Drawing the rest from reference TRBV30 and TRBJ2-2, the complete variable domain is SQTIHQWPATLVQPVGSPLSLECTVEGTSNPNLYWYRQAAGRGLQLLFYSVGIGQISSEVPQNLSASRPQDRQFILSSKKLLLSDSGFYLCAWSVHGELFFGEGSRLTVL.

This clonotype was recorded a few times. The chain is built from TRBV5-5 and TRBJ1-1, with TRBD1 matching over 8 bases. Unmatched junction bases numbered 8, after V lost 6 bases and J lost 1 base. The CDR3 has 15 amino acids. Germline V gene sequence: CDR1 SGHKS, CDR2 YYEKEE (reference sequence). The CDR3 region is CASTSFGTGNTEAFF. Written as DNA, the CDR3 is TGTGCCAGCACCTCTTTCGGGACAGGGAACACTGAAGCTTTCTTT.

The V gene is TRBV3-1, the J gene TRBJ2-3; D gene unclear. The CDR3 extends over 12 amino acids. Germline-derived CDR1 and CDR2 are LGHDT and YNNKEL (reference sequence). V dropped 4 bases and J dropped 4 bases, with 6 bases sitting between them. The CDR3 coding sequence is TGTGCCAGCAGCCGGGATCCAGATACGCAGTATTTT. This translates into CASSRDPDTQYF.

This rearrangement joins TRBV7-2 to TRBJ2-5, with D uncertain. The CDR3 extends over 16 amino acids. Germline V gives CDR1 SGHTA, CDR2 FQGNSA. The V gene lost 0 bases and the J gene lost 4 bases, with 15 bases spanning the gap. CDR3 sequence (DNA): TGTGCCAGCAGCTTAGCTCCGGACGCACCTAGAGAGACCCAGTACTTC. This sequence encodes CASSLAPDAPRETQYF.

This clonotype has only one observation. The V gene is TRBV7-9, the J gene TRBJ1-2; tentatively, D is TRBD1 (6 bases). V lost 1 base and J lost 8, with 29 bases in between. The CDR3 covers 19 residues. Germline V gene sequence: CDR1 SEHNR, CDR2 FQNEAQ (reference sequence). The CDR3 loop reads CASSLVTVNWGGRARGYTF. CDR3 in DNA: TGTGCCAGCAGCTTAGTGACTGTGAATTGGGGGGGCAGGGCGCGAGGCTACACCTTC.

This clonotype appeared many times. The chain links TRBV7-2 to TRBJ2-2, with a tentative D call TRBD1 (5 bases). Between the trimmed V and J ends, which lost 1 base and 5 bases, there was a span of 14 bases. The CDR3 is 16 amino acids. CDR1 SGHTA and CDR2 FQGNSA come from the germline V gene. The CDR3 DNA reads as TGTGCCAGCAGCTTAGATCCAGGGTTGTATACCGGGGAGCTGTTTTTT. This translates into CASSLDPGLYTGELFF.

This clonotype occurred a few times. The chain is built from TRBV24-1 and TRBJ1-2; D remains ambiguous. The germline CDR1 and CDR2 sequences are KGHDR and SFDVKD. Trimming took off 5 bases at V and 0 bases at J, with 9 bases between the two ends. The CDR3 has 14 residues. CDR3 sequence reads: CATSVGGTNYGYTF. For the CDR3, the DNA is TGTGCCACCAGTGTTGGAGGAACTAACTATGGCTACACCTTC.

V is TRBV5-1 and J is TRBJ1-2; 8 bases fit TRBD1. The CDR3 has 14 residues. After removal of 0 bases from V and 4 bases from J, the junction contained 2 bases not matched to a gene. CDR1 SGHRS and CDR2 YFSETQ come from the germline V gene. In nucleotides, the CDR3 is TGCGCCAGCAGCTTGGAGGACAGGGCCTATGGCTACACCTTC. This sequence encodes CASSLEDRAYGYTF.

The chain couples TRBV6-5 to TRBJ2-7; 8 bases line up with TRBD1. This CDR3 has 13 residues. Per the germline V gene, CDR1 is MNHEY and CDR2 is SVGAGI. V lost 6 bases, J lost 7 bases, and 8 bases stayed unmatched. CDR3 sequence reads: CASRGSGGAEQYF. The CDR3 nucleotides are TGTGCCAGCAGGGGCTCAGGGGGCGCAGAGCAGTACTTC.

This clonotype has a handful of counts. The CDR3 here is CASEDRGSNSPLHF. The CDR3 DNA reads TGTGCCAGCGAGGACAGGGGGAGTAATTCACCCCTCCACTTT. V gene TRBV6-5 combines with J gene TRBJ1-6; 10 bases map to TRBD1. V dropped 8 bases and J dropped 6; count of bases not matched to a gene: 4. The CDR3 sequence is 14 residues long. Germline CDR1 and CDR2: MNHEY and SVGAGI.

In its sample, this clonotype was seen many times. CDR3 residues: CASSISQGGYNEQFF. CDR3 nucleotides: TGTGCCAGTAGTATAAGCCAGGGGGGATACAATGAGCAGTTCTTC. The chain is built from TRBV19 and TRBJ2-1; tentatively, D is TRBD1 (7 bases). The CDR3 runs to 15 residues. Germline-derived CDR1 and CDR2 are LNHDA and SQIVND (reference sequence). The germline V and J ends were trimmed by 2 bases and 4 bases, with 12 bases remaining between them.

CDR3 DNA sequence: TGCAGTGCCCAACGACTACAGGGAGGTAATTACGAGCAGTACTTC. Amino acid sequence: CSAQRLQGGNYEQYF. The chain recombines TRBV20-1 with TRBJ2-7; D tentatively reads TRBD1 or TRBD2 (6 bases each). This CDR3 comprises 15 residues. From germline, CDR1 is DFQATT and CDR2 SNEGSKA (reference sequence). The ends were cut back, 6 bases at V and 4 bases at J, with 22 bases in the middle.

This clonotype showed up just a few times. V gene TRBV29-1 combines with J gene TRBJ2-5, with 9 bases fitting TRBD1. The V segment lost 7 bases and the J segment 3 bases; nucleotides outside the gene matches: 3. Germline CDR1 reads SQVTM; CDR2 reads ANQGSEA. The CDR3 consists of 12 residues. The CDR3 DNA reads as TGCAGCGCCCGGGACAGGGAAGAGACCCAGTACTTC. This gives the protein CSARDREETQYF.

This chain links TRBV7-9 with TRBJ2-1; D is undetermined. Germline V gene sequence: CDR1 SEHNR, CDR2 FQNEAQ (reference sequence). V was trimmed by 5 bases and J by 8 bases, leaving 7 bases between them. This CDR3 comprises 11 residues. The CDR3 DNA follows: TGTGCCAGCAGCGCTGACTATGAGCAGTTCTTC. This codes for CASSADYEQFF.

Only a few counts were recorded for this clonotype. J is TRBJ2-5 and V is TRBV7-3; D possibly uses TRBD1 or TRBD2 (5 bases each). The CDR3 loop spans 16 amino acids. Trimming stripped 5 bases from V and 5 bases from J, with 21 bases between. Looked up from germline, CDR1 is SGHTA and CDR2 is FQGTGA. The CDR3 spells CASSPRDGDFVETQYF. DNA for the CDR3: TGTGCCAGCAGCCCCCGGGACGGAGACTTTGTGGAGACCCAGTACTTC.

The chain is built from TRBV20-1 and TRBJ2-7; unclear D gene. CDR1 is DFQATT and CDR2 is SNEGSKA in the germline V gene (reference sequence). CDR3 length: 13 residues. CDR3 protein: CRAVSGETYEQYF. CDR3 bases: TGCAGAGCAGTGTCAGGAGAAACCTACGAGCAGTACTTC.

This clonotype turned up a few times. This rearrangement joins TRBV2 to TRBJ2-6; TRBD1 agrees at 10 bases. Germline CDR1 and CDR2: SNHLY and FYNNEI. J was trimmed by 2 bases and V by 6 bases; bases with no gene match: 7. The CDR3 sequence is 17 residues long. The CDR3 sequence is CASRAGTGVAGANVLTF. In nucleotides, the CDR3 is TGTGCCAGCAGAGCCGGGACAGGGGTTGCTGGGGCCAACGTCCTGACTTTC.

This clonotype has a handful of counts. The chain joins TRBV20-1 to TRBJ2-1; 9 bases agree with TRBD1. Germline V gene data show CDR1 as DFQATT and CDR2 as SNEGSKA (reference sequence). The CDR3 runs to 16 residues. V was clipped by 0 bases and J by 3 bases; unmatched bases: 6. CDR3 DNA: TGCAGTGCTAGAGATTTTAGACAGGGGGGCTACAATGAGCAGTTCTTC. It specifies CSARDFRQGGYNEQFF.

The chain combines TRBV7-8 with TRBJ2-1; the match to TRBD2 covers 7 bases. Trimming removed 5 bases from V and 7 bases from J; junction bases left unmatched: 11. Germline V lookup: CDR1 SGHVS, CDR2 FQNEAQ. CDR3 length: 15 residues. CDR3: CASSPRGGSLNEQFF. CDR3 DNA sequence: TGTGCCAGCAGCCCCCGGGGCGGGAGTCTTAATGAGCAGTTCTTC.

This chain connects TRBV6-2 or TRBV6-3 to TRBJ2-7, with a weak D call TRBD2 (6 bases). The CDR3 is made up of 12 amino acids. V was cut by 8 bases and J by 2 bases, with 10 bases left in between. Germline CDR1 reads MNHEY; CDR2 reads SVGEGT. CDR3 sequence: CASGGVAYEQYF. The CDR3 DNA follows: TGTGCCAGCGGAGGGGTGGCCTACGAGCAGTACTTC.

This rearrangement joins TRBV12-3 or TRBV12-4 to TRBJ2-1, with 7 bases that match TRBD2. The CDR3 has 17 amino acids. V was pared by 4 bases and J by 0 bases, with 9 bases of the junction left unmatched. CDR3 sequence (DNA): TGTGCCAGCAGTTCCAATAGCGGGTATAGCTCCTACAATGAGCAGTTCTTC. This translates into CASSSNSGYSSYNEQFF.

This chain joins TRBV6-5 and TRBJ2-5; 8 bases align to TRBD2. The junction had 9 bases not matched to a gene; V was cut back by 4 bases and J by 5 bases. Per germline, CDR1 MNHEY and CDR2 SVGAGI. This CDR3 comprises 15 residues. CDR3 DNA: TGTGCCAGCAGTTCACCGGGACTAGGATTGGAGACCCAGTACTTC. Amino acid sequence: CASSSPGLGLETQYF.

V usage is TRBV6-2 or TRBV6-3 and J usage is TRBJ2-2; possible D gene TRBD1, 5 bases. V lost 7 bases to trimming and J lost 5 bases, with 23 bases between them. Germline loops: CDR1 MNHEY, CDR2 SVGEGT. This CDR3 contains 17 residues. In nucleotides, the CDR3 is TGTGCCAGCAAGTCGCTCTCCCAGGGTGATAGAACCGGGGAGCTGTTTTTT. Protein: CASKSLSQGDRTGELFF.

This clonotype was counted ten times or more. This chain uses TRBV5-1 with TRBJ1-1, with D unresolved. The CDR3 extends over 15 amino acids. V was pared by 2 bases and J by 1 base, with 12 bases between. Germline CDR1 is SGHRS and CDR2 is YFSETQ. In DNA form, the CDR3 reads TGCGCCAGCAGCTTAACCCAGGTACCGAACACTGAAGCTTTCTTT. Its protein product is CASSLTQVPNTEAFF.

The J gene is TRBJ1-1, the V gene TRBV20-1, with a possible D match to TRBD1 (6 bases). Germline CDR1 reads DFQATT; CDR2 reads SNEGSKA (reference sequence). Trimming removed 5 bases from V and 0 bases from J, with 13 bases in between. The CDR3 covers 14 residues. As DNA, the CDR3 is TGCAGTGCTCCGTACGGACAGATGAACACTGAAGCTTTCTTT. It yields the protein CSAPYGQMNTEAFF.